In this sample, the clone carrying this TCR beta chain turned up a few times. This sample is drawn from a study of beta chain features in type 1 diabetes. The whole isolated RNA underwent reverse transcription, so sequencing captured expressed TCRB transcripts. Sequencing was performed with immunoSEQ multiplex PCR; in TCRdb, only in-frame clones are kept and a portion is missing. The table has about 210,000 clones, 9.5% to 13% seen once. The CDR3 spans 16 residues. Germline CDR1 SEHNR, CDR2 FQNEAQ (reference sequence). J gave up 1 base and V 5 bases, and 5 bases lay outside the gene matches. Source material: central memory CD4+ T cells from blood. This clonotype was obtained from a man aged 18 to 30 in good health. V and J are TRBV7-9 and TRBJ2-5; 12 bases fit TRBD2. CDR3 nucleotides: TGTGCCAGCAGCCCCCGGACTAGCGGGATCCAAGAGACCCAGTACTTC. Translating it yields CASSPRTSGIQETQYF.